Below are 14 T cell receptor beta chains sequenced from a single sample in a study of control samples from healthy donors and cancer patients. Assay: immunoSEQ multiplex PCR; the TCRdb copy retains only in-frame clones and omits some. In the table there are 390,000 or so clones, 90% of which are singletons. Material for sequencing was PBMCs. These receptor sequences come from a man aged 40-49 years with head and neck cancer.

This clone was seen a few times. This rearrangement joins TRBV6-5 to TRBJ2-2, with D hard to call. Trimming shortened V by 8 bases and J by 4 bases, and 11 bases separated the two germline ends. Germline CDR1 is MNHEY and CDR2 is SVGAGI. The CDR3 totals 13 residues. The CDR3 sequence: CASCPLGTGELFF. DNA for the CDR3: TGTGCCAGCTGTCCGCTGGGCACCGGGGAGCTGTTTTTT.

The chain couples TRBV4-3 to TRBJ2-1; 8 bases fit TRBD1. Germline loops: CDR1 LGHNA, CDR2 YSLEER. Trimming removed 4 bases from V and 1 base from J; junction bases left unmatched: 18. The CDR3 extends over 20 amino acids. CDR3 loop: CASSRLSGPGGASSYNEQFF. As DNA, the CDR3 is TGCGCCAGCAGCCGACTAAGTGGGCCAGGGGGCGCGTCGTCCTACAATGAGCAGTTCTTC.

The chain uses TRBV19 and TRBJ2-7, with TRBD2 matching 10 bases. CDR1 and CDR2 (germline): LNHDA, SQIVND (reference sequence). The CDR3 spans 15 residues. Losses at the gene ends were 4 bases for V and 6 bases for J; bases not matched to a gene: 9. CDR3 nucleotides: TGTGCCAGTAGTAACTTAGCGGGAGGACGCCCCGAGCAGTACTTC. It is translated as CASSNLAGGRPEQYF.

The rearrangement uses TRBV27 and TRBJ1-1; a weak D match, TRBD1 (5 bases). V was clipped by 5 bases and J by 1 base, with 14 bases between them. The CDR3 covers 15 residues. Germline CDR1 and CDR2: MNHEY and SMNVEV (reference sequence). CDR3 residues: CASSGAGLENTEAFF. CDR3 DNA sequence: TGTGCCAGCAGTGGCGCGGGGCTGGAGAACACTGAAGCTTTCTTT.

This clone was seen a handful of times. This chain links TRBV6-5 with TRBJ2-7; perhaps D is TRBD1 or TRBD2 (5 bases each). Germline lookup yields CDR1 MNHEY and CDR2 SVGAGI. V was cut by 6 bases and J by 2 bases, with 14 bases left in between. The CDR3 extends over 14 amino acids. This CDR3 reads CASSPGTDAYEQYF. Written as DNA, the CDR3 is TGTGCCAGCAGCCCCGGGACGGACGCCTACGAGCAGTACTTC.

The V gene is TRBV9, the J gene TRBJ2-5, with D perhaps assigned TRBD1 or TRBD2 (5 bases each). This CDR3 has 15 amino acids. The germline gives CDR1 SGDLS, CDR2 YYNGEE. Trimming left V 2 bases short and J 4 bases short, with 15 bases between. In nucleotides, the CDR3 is TGTGCCAGCAGCGTCGGTCCCGTGGGGGTAGAGACCCAGTACTTC. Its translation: CASSVGPVGVETQYF.

The chain's CDR3 is CASRVTGENYGYTF. CDR3 nucleotides: TGCGCCAGCAGAGTCACTGGGGAGAACTATGGCTACACCTTC. The rearrangement joins TRBV5-1 to TRBJ1-2; D is unclear. Per germline, CDR1 SGHRS and CDR2 YFSETQ. This CDR3 contains 14 residues. Trimming pared 5 bases from V and 2 bases from J, leaving 13 bases between.

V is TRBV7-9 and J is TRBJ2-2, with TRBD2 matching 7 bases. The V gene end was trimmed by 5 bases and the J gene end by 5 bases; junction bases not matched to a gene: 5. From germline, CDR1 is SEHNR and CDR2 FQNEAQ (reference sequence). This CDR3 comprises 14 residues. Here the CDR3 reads CASSARLATGELFF. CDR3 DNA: TGTGCCAGCAGCGCTCGACTAGCTACCGGGGAGCTGTTTTTT.

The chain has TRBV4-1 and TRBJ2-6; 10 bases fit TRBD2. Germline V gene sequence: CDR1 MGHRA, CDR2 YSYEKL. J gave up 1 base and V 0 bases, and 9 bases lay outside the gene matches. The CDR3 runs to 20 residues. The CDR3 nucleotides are TGCGCCAGCAGCCAAGATCCCCTAGCGGGGGCCTATTCTGGGGCCAACGTCCTGACTTTC. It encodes CASSQDPLAGAYSGANVLTF.

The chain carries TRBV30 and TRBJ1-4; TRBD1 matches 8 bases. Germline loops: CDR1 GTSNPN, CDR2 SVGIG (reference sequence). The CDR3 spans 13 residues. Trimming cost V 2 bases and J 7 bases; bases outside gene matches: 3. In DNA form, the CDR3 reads TGTGCCTGGAGTCTCGGGACAGGTGAAAAACTGTTTTTT. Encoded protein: CAWSLGTGEKLFF. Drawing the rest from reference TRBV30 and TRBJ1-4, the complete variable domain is SQTIHQWPATLVQPVGSPLSLECTVEGTSNPNLYWYRQAAGRGLQLLFYSVGIGQISSEVPQNLSASRPQDRQFILSSKKLLLSDSGFYLCAWSLGTGEKLFFGSGTQLSVL.

The CDR3 DNA sequence: TGTGCCAGCAGCCTTGGACAGGGAGTCCCAAATAGCAATCAGCCCCAGCATTTT. It encodes CASSLGQGVPNSNQPQHF. This sequence joins TRBV5-6 and TRBJ1-5, with TRBD1 matching 8 bases. CDR1 SGHDT and CDR2 YYEEEE come from the germline V gene. This CDR3 comprises 18 residues. V shed 4 bases and J 0 bases; nucleotides not matched to a gene: 12.

DNA for the CDR3: TGCAGTGCTAGTATCGGAGCCCAGTACTTC. As protein: CSASIGAQYF. V usage is TRBV20-1 and J usage is TRBJ2-5; no definite D call. The CDR3 extends over 10 amino acids. V was shortened by 3 bases and J by 9 bases, with 8 bases between the two germline ends. Germline lookup yields CDR1 DFQATT and CDR2 SNEGSKA (reference sequence).

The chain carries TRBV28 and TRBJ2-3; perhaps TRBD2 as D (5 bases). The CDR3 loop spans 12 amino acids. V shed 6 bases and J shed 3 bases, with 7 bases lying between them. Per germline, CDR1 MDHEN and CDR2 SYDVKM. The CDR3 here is CASSTRTDTQYF. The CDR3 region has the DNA TGTGCCAGCAGCACTAGGACAGATACGCAGTATTTT.

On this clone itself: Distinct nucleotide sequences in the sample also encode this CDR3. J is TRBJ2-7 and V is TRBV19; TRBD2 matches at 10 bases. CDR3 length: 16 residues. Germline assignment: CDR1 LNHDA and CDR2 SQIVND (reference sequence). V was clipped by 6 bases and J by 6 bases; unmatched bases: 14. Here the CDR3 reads CASSPVSLAGEGEQYF. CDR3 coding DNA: TGTGCCAGTAGCCCAGTGAGTCTAGCGGGAGAAGGCGAGCAGTACTTC.